The 26 T cell receptor beta chains below come from one sample, sequenced in a study of shared clonotypes between healthy human individuals. Some clones are missing from TCRdb's copy, which holds only in-frame ones; the method was immunoSEQ multiplex PCR. The table has 2,500,000 or so clones, less than 95% seen once; the top ten hold 0.3% to 0.4%. The sequencing sample was made of naive CD4+ T cells from PBMCs. Subset meaning: CD45RA+ positively selected. The receptors were sampled from a young man in good health. Some clones in this sample may be carry-over from other donors' samples.

The CDR3 coding sequence is TGTGCCAGCAGCCGAATAAGCGGGAGATTCTACGAGCAGTACTTC. This encodes CASSRISGRFYEQYF. The chain joins TRBV11-2 to TRBJ2-7, with 8 bases lining up with TRBD2. Germline CDR1 SGHAT, CDR2 FQNNGV. The CDR3 spans 15 residues. V dropped 5 bases and J dropped 3; count of bases not matched to a gene: 9.

This clone was detected only once. V gene TRBV5-1 combines with J gene TRBJ1-1, with D unresolved. Looked up from germline, CDR1 is SGHRS and CDR2 is YFSETQ. Trimming took 0 bases from V and 0 from J, leaving 15 bases between them. This CDR3 is built from 17 residues. CDR3 nucleotide sequence: TGCGCCAGCAGCTTGGGTCCTGTAACCGGGATGAACACTGAAGCTTTCTTT. This translates into CASSLGPVTGMNTEAFF.

The chain employs TRBV11-2 and TRBJ2-7; D tentatively fits TRBD1 or TRBD2 (5 bases each). V lost 0 bases and J lost 7, with 13 bases in between. This CDR3 is built from 14 residues. CDR1 and CDR2 from the germline V gene are SGHAT and FQNNGV. The CDR3 DNA sequence: TGTGCCAGCAGCTTAGATCAGGGCTGGGGGGAGCAGTACTTC. It is translated as CASSLDQGWGEQYF.

In its sample, this clone was seen once. This chain uses TRBV27 with TRBJ2-5, with TRBD1 as a possible D gene (6 bases). The CDR3 sequence is 14 residues long. Germline CDR1 reads MNHEY; CDR2 reads SMNVEV (reference sequence). Deletions cut 3 bases from V and 4 bases from J, with 12 bases between. CDR3 amino acids: CASSFVGARETQYF. In DNA form, the CDR3 reads TGTGCCAGCAGTTTTGTGGGGGCGCGAGAGACCCAGTACTTC.

V is TRBV5-4 and J is TRBJ1-2; the match to TRBD1 covers 7 bases. Unmatched junction bases numbered 7, after V lost 2 bases and J lost 6 bases. Germline CDR1 and CDR2: SGHNT and YYREEE (reference sequence). CDR3 length: 14 amino acids. The DNA for the CDR3 is TGTGCCAGCAGCTTTCGGTACAGGGGCGATGGCTACACCTTC. Encoded protein: CASSFRYRGDGYTF.

Turning to this clone: Other DNA sequences within the sample encode an identical CDR3. The chain has TRBV29-1 and TRBJ2-7; unclear D gene. The V end lost 4 bases, the J end lost 3 bases, and 7 bases lay between the germline ends. The germline gives CDR1 SQVTM, CDR2 ANQGSEA. The CDR3 contains 11 residues. CDR3 DNA: TGCAGCGTTGCAACCTTCTACGAGCAGTACTTC. It specifies CSVATFYEQYF.

J is TRBJ2-3 and V is TRBV18; 7 positions agree with TRBD2. CDR1 is KGHSH and CDR2 is LQKENI in the germline V gene. The junction had 6 bases not matched to a gene; V was cut back by 3 bases and J by 3 bases. This CDR3 region has 15 residues. The CDR3 is CASSPLGGVTDTQYF. CDR3 in DNA: TGTGCCAGCTCACCCTTGGGAGGGGTTACAGATACGCAGTATTTT.

The CDR3 bases are TGCGCCAGCAGCCAAGAAACCCCAGGGAAAAATTCACCCCTCCACTTT. Translated: CASSQETPGKNSPLHF. The V gene is TRBV4-3, the J gene TRBJ1-6; D is perhaps TRBD1 (5 bases). Trimming removed 0 bases at V and 7 bases at J, with 13 bases between. This CDR3 has 16 residues. CDR1 is LGHNA, CDR2 YSLEER, per germline.

Only a few counts were recorded for this clone. The chain joins TRBV5-4 to TRBJ1-1, with 7 bases aligning to TRBD1. CDR3 size: 15 residues. The germline CDR1 and CDR2 sequences are SGHNT and YYREEE (reference sequence). The V segment lost 0 bases and the J segment 3 bases; nucleotides outside the gene matches: 5. The CDR3 sequence is CASSLDATGYTEAFF. The CDR3 DNA reads as TGTGCCAGCAGCTTGGATGCGACAGGGTACACTGAAGCTTTCTTT.

The DNA of the CDR3 is TGTGCCAGCAGGGGGACGGTTGCAACTAATGAAAAACTGTTTTTT. It yields the protein CASRGTVATNEKLFF. V usage is TRBV2 and J usage is TRBJ1-4, with a weak D call TRBD1 (5 bases). In germline, CDR1 is SNHLY, CDR2 FYNNEI. V shed 6 bases and J shed 0 bases, with 11 bases lying between them. The CDR3 totals 15 residues.

The gene calls are TRBV19 and TRBJ1-5, with 8 bases fitting TRBD1. V shed 7 bases and J 0 bases; nucleotides not matched to a gene: 8. Looked up from germline, CDR1 is LNHDA and CDR2 is SQIVND (reference sequence). The CDR3 runs 16 residues. The CDR3 nucleotides are TGTGCCAGTAAGGACAGGGCCGGGAGTAGCAATCAGCCCCAGCATTTT. It yields the protein CASKDRAGSSNQPQHF.

The chain joins TRBV5-1 to TRBJ2-2, with unresolved D. The V gene's germline CDR1 is SGHRS and CDR2 YFSETQ. The CDR3 loop spans 17 amino acids. V gave up 4 bases and J gave up 4 bases, with 20 bases separating them. The CDR3 DNA follows: TGCGCCAGCAGCCGTCGAGGTAGTCCTCCGAGCACCGGGGAGCTGTTTTTT. Its translation is CASSRRGSPPSTGELFF.

This clone was recorded once. The chain employs TRBV5-6 and TRBJ1-1; TRBD1 aligns across 7 bases. Germline V gene data show CDR1 as SGHDT and CDR2 as YYEEEE. The CDR3 is 18 amino acids. J was trimmed by 2 bases and V by 4 bases; bases with no gene match: 17. The CDR3, as DNA: TGTGCCAGCAGCCGCTCAGCAAGGGGGCTAGGCCTTAACACTGAAGCTTTCTTT. This translates into CASSRSARGLGLNTEAFF.

The genes are TRBV2 and TRBJ1-1; 7 bases agree with TRBD1. Germline assignment: CDR1 SNHLY and CDR2 FYNNEI. The CDR3 is made up of 13 amino acids. J was trimmed by 6 bases and V by 6 bases; bases with no gene match: 7. The CDR3 bases are TGTGCCAGCAGGGTGACAGGGTGGTCTGAAGCTTTCTTT. It is translated as CASRVTGWSEAFF.

The chain has TRBV5-1 and TRBJ2-5; 7 nucleotides match TRBD1. This CDR3 comprises 13 residues. Per germline, CDR1 SGHRS and CDR2 YFSETQ. V shed 5 bases, J shed 2 bases, and the junction held 3 bases outside the gene matches. The DNA of the CDR3 is TGCGCCAGCAGACAGGGGAGTCAAGAGACCCAGTACTTC. Translating it yields CASRQGSQETQYF.

V and J are TRBV5-1 and TRBJ2-7; 12 positions agree with TRBD2. The CDR3 is made up of 18 amino acids. Germline assignment: CDR1 SGHRS and CDR2 YFSETQ. J was trimmed by 2 bases and V by 0 bases; bases with no gene match: 9. CDR3 nucleotide sequence: TGCGCCAGCAGCTTGGCTGCTAGCGGGAGGGCCAATGCCTACGAGCAGTACTTC. Protein: CASSLAASGRANAYEQYF.

The chain combines TRBV4-2 with TRBJ1-5; D perhaps matches TRBD1 (5 bases). Germline-derived CDR1 and CDR2 are LGHNA and YNFKEQ. This CDR3 is built from 17 residues. V was cut by 7 bases and J by 0 bases, with 19 bases left in between. The CDR3 DNA reads as TGTGCCAGCACCGAAGGCCGGGACTACCATAGCAATCAGCCCCAGCATTTT. Translation: CASTEGRDYHSNQPQHF.

This rearrangement joins TRBV6-1 to TRBJ1-2; D unresolved. CDR3 length: 14 amino acids. The germline gives CDR1 MNHNS, CDR2 SASEGT. Deletions cut 6 bases from V and 0 bases from J, with 11 bases between. CDR3 amino acids: CASRYSPSNYGYTF. The CDR3 coding sequence is TGTGCCAGCAGATACAGTCCTTCTAACTATGGCTACACCTTC.

As concerns this clone: This specimen includes other DNA sequences encoding the same CDR3. The chain links TRBV18 to TRBJ2-7; 10 bases align to TRBD2. The germline gives CDR1 KGHSH, CDR2 LQKENI. V was clipped by 6 bases and J by 5 bases; unmatched bases: 13. The CDR3 totals 16 residues. The CDR3 loop is CASSRAIAGGVDEQYF. The CDR3 region has the DNA TGTGCCAGCTCGCGGGCGATAGCGGGAGGAGTAGACGAGCAGTACTTC.

This rearrangement joins TRBV29-1 to TRBJ2-7; 8 nucleotides line up with TRBD1. The CDR3 sequence is 13 residues long. Trimming cost V 4 bases and J 2 bases; bases outside gene matches: 4. From germline, CDR1 is SQVTM and CDR2 ANQGSEA. Here the CDR3 reads CSVGQGLPYEQYF. CDR3 DNA sequence: TGCAGCGTTGGACAGGGGCTACCCTACGAGCAGTACTTC.

J is TRBJ2-7 and V is TRBV2; no definite D call. The CDR3 loop spans 11 amino acids. Trimming took off 6 bases at V and 6 bases at J, with 9 bases between the two ends. Germline CDR1 and CDR2: SNHLY and FYNNEI. The CDR3 DNA is TGTGCCAGCAGGGGCTTAAGCGAGCAGTACTTC. Residues: CASRGLSEQYF.

This rearrangement joins TRBV9 to TRBJ2-5, with TRBD2 matching over 7 bases. The germline V gene has CDR1 SGDLS and CDR2 YYNGEE. This CDR3 comprises 13 residues. J was trimmed by 3 bases and V by 7 bases; bases with no gene match: 6. The DNA of the CDR3 is TGTGCCAGCGGCGCGGGGGAGGAAGAGACCCAGTACTTC. Translated: CASGAGEEETQYF.

J is TRBJ2-5 and V is TRBV5-4; 11 bases map to TRBD2. The V segment lost 0 bases and the J segment 4 bases; nucleotides outside the gene matches: 8. The CDR3 is made up of 17 amino acids. Germline values: CDR1 SGHNT, CDR2 YYREEE (reference sequence). In DNA form, the CDR3 reads TGTGCCAGCAGCTTGGTGTCTAGCGGGAGGAGGTCAGAGACCCAGTACTTC. This encodes CASSLVSSGRRSETQYF.

In regard to this clone: This same CDR3 is encoded by further DNA sequences in the sample. The gene calls are TRBV5-1 and TRBJ1-4; no clear D gene. Germline CDR1 and CDR2: SGHRS and YFSETQ. The CDR3 has 15 residues. Trimming shortened V by 1 base and J by 0 bases, and 7 bases separated the two germline ends. Written as DNA, the CDR3 is TGCGCCAGCAGCTTGCCCGGGGCAACTAATGAAAAACTGTTTTTT. It yields the protein CASSLPGATNEKLFF.

Turning to this clone: The same CDR3 is also encoded by other DNA sequences in this sample. J is TRBJ2-1 and V is TRBV18; 10 nucleotides line up with TRBD1. Germline V CDR1 and CDR2: KGHSH, LQKENI. The CDR3 is made up of 15 amino acids. J was trimmed by 2 bases and V by 5 bases; bases with no gene match: 3. This chain's CDR3 is CASSSGQGAYNEQFF. The CDR3 DNA follows: TGTGCCAGCTCATCTGGACAGGGGGCCTACAATGAGCAGTTCTTC.

Details on this clone: The CDR3 carries no conserved terminal phenylalanine or tryptophan, so it likely arises from a read error. It is unclear where the CDR3 begins or ends on the DNA, so no DNA is shown, and the CDR3 is as TCRdb lists it. The rearrangement links TRBV28 to TRBJ1-2; TRBD1 reflects the table's D call only, with no check against the DNA. Germline V gives CDR1 MDHEN, CDR2 SYDVKM. 14 amino acids form the CDR3, both terminal residues included. The CDR3 spells CASSLATTGPMFPV.